This entry lists 16 T cell receptor beta chains sequenced from one sample in a study of T cell repertoires in cytomegalovirus infection. TCRdb fed the reads into MiXCR, producing one record per CDR3 protein. The top ten clones hold approximately 14% of a sample with fewer than 300,000 distinct CDR3 sequences, under 30% of them seen once. Sequenced material: PBMCs. The receptors shown here come from a human donor in good health (CMV status not recorded). Some clones in this sample may be carry-over from other donors' samples.

The rearrangement joins TRBV5-6 to TRBJ2-2, with 13 nucleotides matching TRBD2. Germline-derived CDR1 and CDR2 are SGHDT and YYEEEE. The V and J ends lost 4 bases and 6 bases, in that order; junction bases with no gene match: 6. CDR3 length: 16 residues. This CDR3 reads CASSIQGLAGAGELFF. The DNA of the CDR3 is TGTGCCAGCAGCATACAAGGACTAGCGGGAGCCGGGGAGCTGTTTTTT.

The rearrangement links TRBV2 to TRBJ1-2, with a tentative D call TRBD1 (6 bases). Trimming cost V 9 bases and J 10 bases, with 21 bases left between them. The germline CDR1 and CDR2 sequences are SNHLY and FYNNEI. The CDR3 is made up of 13 amino acids. The CDR3 protein is CASEPGVGFFYTF. The CDR3 region has the DNA TGTGCCAGTGAACCAGGGGTGGGGTTTTTCTACACCTTC.

This clonotype was picked up a small number of times. The rearrangement joins TRBV28 to TRBJ1-1; the match to TRBD1 covers 12 bases. V trimming: 5 bases; J trimming: 4 bases; junction bases outside the gene matches: 5. CDR1 MDHEN and CDR2 SYDVKM come from the germline V gene. This CDR3 spans 15 amino acids. The CDR3 sequence is CASSPTGQGATEAFF. The CDR3 DNA sequence: TGTGCCAGCAGTCCGACGGGACAGGGGGCCACTGAAGCTTTCTTT. The full variable domain, in which reference TRBV28 and TRBJ1-1 provide the parts outside the CDR3, is DVKVTQSSRYLVKRTGEKVFLECVQDMDHENMFWYRQDPGLGLRLIYFSYDVKMKEKGDIPEGYSVSREKKERFSLILESASTNQTSMYLCASSPTGQGATEAFFGQGTRLTVV.

This clonotype was observed at least ten times. The rearrangement joins TRBV7-8 to TRBJ2-7; 8 positions agree with TRBD1. V lost 0 bases, J lost 3 bases, and 4 bases stayed unmatched. This CDR3 contains 15 residues. CDR1 is SGHVS, CDR2 FQNEAQ, per germline. The CDR3, as DNA: TGTGCCAGCAGCTTAGCGCCAGGGGGCTACTACGAGCAGTACTTC. Translation: CASSLAPGGYYEQYF.

In DNA, the CDR3 is TGTGCCAGCTCACCCGGGGGCCGAACTAGCACAGATACGCAGTATTTT. Its protein is CASSPGGRTSTDTQYF. The rearrangement uses TRBV18 and TRBJ2-3; perhaps D is TRBD1 or TRBD2 (6 bases each). Per germline, CDR1 KGHSH and CDR2 LQKENI. CDR3 length: 16 amino acids. The V and J ends lost 3 bases and 0 bases respectively, with 13 bases between them.

The chain links TRBV20-1 to TRBJ1-1, with 9 bases aligning to TRBD1. CDR1 DFQATT and CDR2 SNEGSKA come from the germline V gene (reference sequence). Trimming took 5 bases from V and 4 from J; bases not matched to a gene: 8. The CDR3 consists of 14 residues. The CDR3 is CSARGQGKGTEAFF. CDR3 DNA: TGCAGTGCTCGAGGACAGGGGAAGGGCACTGAAGCTTTCTTT.

This clonotype was observed at least ten times. This chain links TRBV7-4 with TRBJ2-4, with 10 bases lining up with TRBD1. CDR3 length equals 16 residues. V lost 9 bases, J lost 2 bases, and 10 bases stayed unmatched. Germline CDR1 reads SGHVT; CDR2 reads SQSDAQ. The CDR3: CARSTGGVLSKNIQYF. DNA for the CDR3: TGTGCCAGATCGACAGGGGGCGTGTTGTCCAAAAACATTCAGTACTTC. The full variable domain, its missing parts supplied by reference TRBV7-4 and TRBJ2-4, is GAGVSQSPRYKVAKRGRDVALRCDSISGHVTLYWYRQTLGQGSEVLTYSQSDAQRDKSGRPSGRFSAERPERSVSTLKIQRTEQGDSAVYLCARSTGGVLSKNIQYFGAGTRLSVL.

This clonotype was recorded a few times. The J gene is TRBJ1-5, the V gene TRBV7-9; maybe TRBD1 (6 bases). This CDR3 region has 13 residues. Deletions cut 4 bases from V and 5 bases from J, with 9 bases between. Germline V lookup: CDR1 SEHNR, CDR2 FQNEAQ (reference sequence). CDR3 in amino acids: CASSYRADQPQHF. Written as DNA, the CDR3 is TGTGCCAGCAGCTACAGGGCCGATCAGCCCCAGCATTTT.

This rearrangement joins TRBV15 to TRBJ1-3, with 7 bases lining up with TRBD1. The length of the CDR3 is 15 residues. CDR1 is LNHNV and CDR2 is YYDKDF in the germline V gene (reference sequence). V lost 2 bases, J lost 3 bases, and 4 bases stayed unmatched. The CDR3 loop reads CATSRKDRVGNTIYF. The CDR3 nucleotides read TGTGCCACCAGCAGAAAAGACAGGGTTGGAAACACCATATATTTT.

This clonotype was counted ten times or more. V and J are TRBV7-9 and TRBJ2-7; tentatively, D is TRBD1 or TRBD2 (5 bases each). This CDR3 region has 17 residues. Germline V gene data show CDR1 as SEHNR and CDR2 as FQNEAQ (reference sequence). V lost 5 bases and J lost 5, with 25 bases in between. CDR3 DNA: TGTGCCAGCAGCGGGTCAAAGGGTGCCCGGGACGGAAACGAGCAGTACTTC. Amino acid sequence: CASSGSKGARDGNEQYF.

This clonotype was seen a few times. The J gene is TRBJ2-7, the V gene TRBV19, with TRBD1 matching 7 bases. CDR3 length: 14 residues. Trimming cost V 10 bases and J 1 base; bases outside gene matches: 10. The germline V gene has CDR1 LNHDA and CDR2 SQIVND (reference sequence). CDR3 in DNA: TGTGCCACCTCAGACAGGGTGAAATCCTACGAGCAGTACTTC. Residues: CATSDRVKSYEQYF.

Ten or more counts support this clonotype. The chain has TRBV6-1 and TRBJ2-3, with TRBD2 matching over 15 bases. CDR1 and CDR2 (germline): MNHNS, SASEGT. CDR3 size: 17 residues. The ends lost 6 bases at V and 1 base at J; junction bases unmatched: 5. In nucleotides, the CDR3 is TGTGCCAGCAGCGGACTAGCGGGAGGGCCGGGCACAGATACGCAGTATTTT. It translates to CASSGLAGGPGTDTQYF.

V gene TRBV7-2 combines with J gene TRBJ2-3; the match to TRBD2 covers 9 bases. The CDR3 loop spans 15 amino acids. V lost 4 bases and J lost 4; bases outside the gene matches: 6. The germline CDR1 and CDR2 sequences are SGHTA and FQGNSA. This chain's CDR3 is CASSSVRGGSDTQYF. The CDR3 nucleotides read TGTGCCAGCAGCTCCGTGCGGGGGGGGTCAGATACGCAGTATTTT.

This chain connects TRBV28 to TRBJ1-2; 7 nucleotides line up with TRBD1. V was pared by 4 bases and J by 5 bases, with 7 bases of the junction left unmatched. CDR3 length: 14 amino acids. In germline, CDR1 is MDHEN, CDR2 SYDVKM. The CDR3 DNA sequence: TGTGCCAGCAGTTCAGGGGGGAATCGGTATGGCTACACCTTC. Its translation is CASSSGGNRYGYTF.

V and J are TRBV11-2 and TRBJ1-5; tentatively, D is TRBD1 (5 bases). V was shortened by 5 bases and J by 9 bases, with 14 bases between the two germline ends. The CDR3 contains 13 residues. CDR1 SGHAT and CDR2 FQNNGV come from the germline V gene. CDR3 bases: TGTGCCAGCAGCCCTGACTGGGGGGGGCCCCAGCATTTT. It translates to CASSPDWGGPQHF.

The chain joins TRBV15 to TRBJ2-3, with a weak D call TRBD1 (5 bases). The V end lost 4 bases, the J end lost 2 bases, and 10 bases lay between the germline ends. The CDR3 totals 14 residues. Germline V gives CDR1 LNHNV, CDR2 YYDKDF (reference sequence). Here the CDR3 reads CATSKGANTDTQYF. CDR3 nucleotide sequence: TGTGCCACCAGCAAAGGGGCTAACACAGATACGCAGTATTTT.